The 21 T cell receptor beta chains below come from one sample, sequenced in a study of CD8 T cells in ankylosing spondylitis. MiXCR, applied by TCRdb to the 5' RACE reads, yields one record per CDR3 protein. The repertoire includes hundreds of thousands of distinct CDR3 sequences, around 24% of them detected once, and about 6.9% sits in the top ten. The sample consisted of blood, either unsorted or a sorted T cell fraction (not recorded which). These receptors all come from a male donor with ankylosing spondylitis or in good health (not recorded which).

This chain uses TRBV5-5 with TRBJ2-6; 7 bases line up with TRBD2. Germline V gives CDR1 SGHKS, CDR2 YYEKEE (reference sequence). Trimming at V came to 0 bases and at J to 0 bases, leaving 3 bases not matched to a gene. CDR3 size: 17 residues. CDR3 sequence reads: CASSLEGGSSGANVLTF. DNA of the CDR3: TGTGCCAGCAGCTTGGAGGGAGGGAGCTCTGGGGCCAACGTCCTGACTTTC.

This clonotype was picked up many times. V and J are TRBV6-5 and TRBJ2-1; 11 bases line up with TRBD1. The CDR3 is made up of 16 amino acids. With 0 bases clipped from V and 9 bases from J, the junction kept 7 bases outside the gene matches. CDR1 and CDR2 from the germline V gene are MNHEY and SVGAGI. The CDR3 is CASSYSLGQGGSEQFF. CDR3 in DNA: TGTGCCAGCAGTTACTCCCTGGGACAGGGGGGTAGTGAGCAGTTCTTC.

The genes are TRBV19 and TRBJ2-3, with 8 bases matching TRBD2. Germline V gene lookup returns CDR1 LNHDA and CDR2 SQIVND (reference sequence). This CDR3 contains 14 residues. The J segment lost 5 bases and the V segment lost 7 bases, leaving 8 bases of the junction unmatched. CDR3 sequence reads: CASMSGRTGDTQYF. CDR3 nucleotide sequence: TGTGCCAGTATGAGCGGGAGAACGGGAGATACGCAGTATTTT.

In this sample, this clonotype turned up many times. The V gene is TRBV20-1, the J gene TRBJ2-7, with D possibly being TRBD2 (6 bases). The V end was cut by 4 bases, the J end by 0 bases, with 13 bases between. Looked up from germline, CDR1 is DFQATT and CDR2 is SNEGSKA (reference sequence). The CDR3 sequence is 14 residues long. DNA for the CDR3: TGCAGTGCTACTAAACCGGGACTCTCCTACGAGCAGTACTTC. Protein: CSATKPGLSYEQYF.

The chain carries TRBV10-3 and TRBJ2-1; weak D call: TRBD2 (5 bases). Germline V gene data show CDR1 as ENHRY and CDR2 as SYGVKD. This CDR3 is built from 12 residues. Between the trimmed V and J ends, which lost 4 bases and 7 bases, there was a span of 8 bases. The CDR3 region is CAISGRGNEQFF. The CDR3 DNA is TGTGCCATCAGTGGACGGGGAAATGAGCAGTTCTTC.

This clonotype has a count of ten or more. V is TRBV18 and J is TRBJ2-3; maybe TRBD2 (6 bases). The CDR3 has 15 residues. Trimming took off 2 bases at V and 4 bases at J, with 13 bases between the two ends. Germline V CDR1 and CDR2: KGHSH, LQKENI. CDR3 bases: TGTGCCAGCTCACCAGGGCACGGGAGTGCAGATACGCAGTATTTT. It codes for CASSPGHGSADTQYF.

This clonotype was observed at least ten times. The rearrangement links TRBV28 to TRBJ1-5; no reliable D call. Trimming cost V 3 bases and J 1 base, with 7 bases left between them. Looked up from germline, CDR1 is MDHEN and CDR2 is SYDVKM. The CDR3 spans 14 residues. In nucleotides, the CDR3 is TGTGCCAGCAGTTTTATCCAGAGCAATCAGCCCCAGCATTTT. As protein: CASSFIQSNQPQHF.

This clonotype has at least ten counts. The J gene is TRBJ2-7, the V gene TRBV20-1; D gene uncertain. CDR3 size: 11 residues. With 6 bases removed from V and 4 bases from J, the gap between germline ends came to 10 bases. Germline CDR1 reads DFQATT; CDR2 reads SNEGSKA (reference sequence). The CDR3 DNA sequence: TGCAGTGCCAAGACCTGGTACGAGCAGTACTTC. Residues: CSAKTWYEQYF.

Comments on this clonotype: The junction differs from germline at one of its ends, possibly a read error. The chain links TRBV12-3 or TRBV12-4 to TRBJ2-3, with 9 nucleotides matching TRBD2. This CDR3 comprises 14 residues. CDR3 protein: CASSLAGLYDTQYF. As DNA, the CDR3 is TGTGCCAGCAGTCTAGCGGGACTCTACGATACGCAGTATTTT.

A remark on this clonotype: Since a much larger clone is just one base distant, this may be a read error. The chain combines TRBV15 with TRBJ2-7, with a tentative D call TRBD2 (6 bases). From germline, CDR1 is LNHNV and CDR2 YYDKDF (reference sequence). The V end lost 4 bases, the J end lost 6 bases, and 16 bases lay between the germline ends. The CDR3 extends over 14 amino acids. For the CDR3, the DNA is TGTGCCACCAGCAAAGTAGGCGGGGCTAGCGAGCAGTACTTC. Its translation: CATSKVGGASEQYF. The full variable domain, rest sourced from reference TRBV15 and TRBJ2-7, is DAMVIQNPRYQVTQFGKPVTLSCSQTLNHNVMYWYQQKSSQAPKLLFHYYDKDFNNEADTPDNFQSRRPNTSFCFLDIRSPGLGDTAMYLCATSKVGGASEQYFGPGTRLTVT.

This clonotype was picked up many times. The V gene is TRBV28, the J gene TRBJ1-2; no definite D call. CDR3 length equals 13 residues. CDR1 is MDHEN and CDR2 is SYDVKM in the germline V gene. Trimming took 6 bases from V and 8 from J, leaving 16 bases between them. The CDR3 DNA reads as TGTGCCAGCAGCATGAGAGGGTTTGACGGCTACACCTTC. It codes for CASSMRGFDGYTF.

This chain joins TRBV20-1 and TRBJ2-7; 10 bases are shared with TRBD2. Per germline, CDR1 DFQATT and CDR2 SNEGSKA (reference sequence). The CDR3 loop spans 16 amino acids. V shed 4 bases, J shed 0 bases, and the junction held 9 bases outside the gene matches. CDR3 coding DNA: TGCAGTGCTAAAACCGGGACTAGCGCAGACTCCTACGAGCAGTACTTC. This encodes CSAKTGTSADSYEQYF.

The rearrangement links TRBV10-3 to TRBJ1-2; 8 bases map to TRBD1. CDR1 is ENHRY, CDR2 SYGVKD, per germline. The V and J ends lost 4 bases and 5 bases, in that order; junction bases with no gene match: 12. This CDR3 comprises 16 residues. In DNA form, the CDR3 reads TGTGCCATCAGTGGGACAGGGACAGCGCAGGGGTATGGCTACACCTTC. This sequence encodes CAISGTGTAQGYGYTF.

This clonotype was observed at least ten times. The chain recombines TRBV12-3 or TRBV12-4 with TRBJ2-5; D gene unclear. V lost 4 bases and J lost 9, with 15 bases in between. The CDR3 spans 13 residues. CDR3 protein: CASSSPLAAPQYF. The DNA for the CDR3 is TGTGCCAGCAGTTCTCCCCTGGCGGCACCCCAGTACTTC.

The chain links TRBV3-1 to TRBJ2-1; TRBD1 or TRBD2 may be the D gene (5 bases each). Trimming cost V 0 bases and J 12 bases, with 24 bases left between them. CDR1 is LGHDT, CDR2 YNNKEL, per germline (reference sequence). This CDR3 has 17 residues. This CDR3 is CASSQDRLGDLAVRQFF. CDR3 coding DNA: TGTGCCAGCAGCCAAGATAGGTTAGGGGATCTAGCTGTTCGGCAGTTCTTC.

This clonotype was observed at least ten times. The rearrangement joins TRBV7-2 to TRBJ2-2, with 9 bases lining up with TRBD2. Trimming took 10 bases from V and 1 from J; bases not matched to a gene: 10. The germline gives CDR1 SGHTA, CDR2 FQGNSA. This CDR3 has 16 amino acids. CDR3: CATTRGSGGNTGELFF. The CDR3 DNA reads as TGTGCCACCACCCGGGGTAGCGGGGGGAACACCGGGGAGCTGTTTTTT.

This clonotype was seen repeatedly, ten times or more. The chain couples TRBV5-1 to TRBJ2-5, with TRBD2 matching 11 bases. Germline V lookup: CDR1 SGHRS, CDR2 YFSETQ. The CDR3 contains 15 residues. J gave up 3 bases and V 1 base, and 2 bases lay outside the gene matches. The CDR3 DNA follows: TGCGCCAGCAGCTTGCAGACTAGCGGGAAAGAGACCCAGTACTTC. Translating it yields CASSLQTSGKETQYF.

The V call is TRBV20-1, the J call TRBJ2-1, with 12 bases that match TRBD1. V lost 2 bases to trimming and J lost 7 bases; unmatched junction nucleotides: 9. The germline V gene has CDR1 DFQATT and CDR2 SNEGSKA (reference sequence). This CDR3 has 16 amino acids. The CDR3 DNA reads as TGCAGTGCTAGATCTCCGGGACAGGGGGCGGGTAATGAGCAGTTCTTC. Its protein product is CSARSPGQGAGNEQFF.

This chain uses TRBV6-5 with TRBJ2-7; D is ambiguous. Looked up from germline, CDR1 is MNHEY and CDR2 is SVGAGI. The CDR3 totals 14 residues. V was shortened by 0 bases and J by 7 bases, with 13 bases between the two germline ends. This chain's CDR3 is CASSYSYRSTEQYF. CDR3 DNA: TGTGCCAGCAGTTACTCGTATAGGTCAACGGAGCAGTACTTC.

This chain uses TRBV20-1 with TRBJ2-5, with D possibly matching TRBD2 (7 bases). The CDR3 consists of 17 residues. The V end lost 1 base, the J end lost 0 bases, and 18 bases lay between the germline ends. Looked up from germline, CDR1 is DFQATT and CDR2 is SNEGSKA (reference sequence). The CDR3 protein is CSARVIRGEGYQETQYF. The CDR3 DNA is TGCAGTGCTAGAGTTATAAGGGGGGAGGGCTACCAAGAGACCCAGTACTTC.

The gene calls are TRBV20-1 and TRBJ2-3; 15 bases are a match to TRBD2. V dropped 1 base and J dropped 4; count of bases not matched to a gene: 12. Germline V CDR1 and CDR2: DFQATT, SNEGSKA (reference sequence). This CDR3 comprises 19 residues. The CDR3 sequence: CSARVPGLAGGNVADTQYF. CDR3 nucleotides: TGCAGTGCTAGAGTCCCTGGACTAGCGGGAGGGAATGTGGCAGATACGCAGTATTTT.